This TCR beta chain was observed in a study of primary melanoma T cells and metastatic recurrence. This CDR3 spans 15 amino acids. The germline V gene has CDR1 MDHEN and CDR2 SYDVKM. Study observations and caveats: The tumor T-cell fraction reportedly predicted progression-free survival independently of thickness, ulceration, mitotic rate and age. Suggested, not shown: primary melanomas can contain effective antitumor T cells.

Using immunoSEQ multiplex PCR, the repertoire was profiled, and TCRdb retains in-frame clones only, with some absent. The table lists more than 300 clones, roughly 92% of them singletons. The count of this clone is one. Its cognate antigen is unknown. At one end, the junction sequence differs from germline, possibly due to a read error. The source material was melanoma tumor tissue. The sequence was collected from a human donor with melanoma. V gene TRBV28 combines with J gene TRBJ2-2; 7 nucleotides agree with TRBD2. CDR3 amino acids: CASSSSGMDTEELFF. Written as DNA, the CDR3 is TGTGCCAGCAGCTCAAGCGGGATGGATACCGAGGAGCTGTTTTTT.